Listed below are T cell receptor beta chains from one sample, sequenced in a study of untreated major depressive disorder. Repertoires were generated with immunoSEQ multiplex PCR, while TCRdb's copy carries only in-frame clones and drops some. Counted here are about 25,000 clones, approximately 90% occurring once; the ten biggest clones make up roughly 0.72%. Sequencing used CD4+ T cells from PBMCs. The origin of the receptors is a young woman with major depressive disorder. The CDR3 runs from the conserved cysteine through the conserved F or W. Fields, in order: CDR3 length, V gene, clone size, D gene, CDR3 protein. The D gene is left open where the match is weak. Not every row has a clone size; where given, it reads once, few, many or a size class.

CDR3 length: 15; V gene: TRBV5-4; clone size: .; D gene: .; CDR3 protein: CASSLGGALAGELFF
CDR3 length: 14; V gene: TRBV5-1; clone size: .; D gene: TRBD1; CDR3 protein: CASRAGTGFYGYTF
CDR3 length: 15; V gene: TRBV28; clone size: .; D gene: .; CDR3 protein: CASSLTSGRNQPQHF
CDR3 length: 14; V gene: TRBV2; clone size: .; D gene: .; CDR3 protein: CASSEQGRSYEQYF
CDR3 length: 14; V gene: TRBV9; clone size: .; D gene: TRBD1; CDR3 protein: CASSGDSSYQPQHF
CDR3 length: 14; V gene: TRBV28; clone size: .; D gene: .; CDR3 protein: CASSPPATGYGYTF
CDR3 length: 17; V gene: TRBV5-1; clone size: .; D gene: TRBD2; CDR3 protein: CASSLALAGGGVDTQYF
CDR3 length: 15; V gene: TRBV5-6; clone size: .; D gene: TRBD1; CDR3 protein: CASSLVTGALEGYTF
CDR3 length: 14; V gene: TRBV15; clone size: .; D gene: .; CDR3 protein: CATSRVLGTTEAFF
CDR3 length: 16; V gene: TRBV7-9; clone size: .; D gene: .; CDR3 protein: CASSPRTPSGTDTQYF
CDR3 length: 13; V gene: TRBV18; clone size: .; D gene: TRBD2; CDR3 protein: CASSSLAGNEQYF
CDR3 length: 16; V gene: TRBV5-1; clone size: once; D gene: .; CDR3 protein: CASSLSTGVSGNTIYF
CDR3 length: 14; V gene: TRBV11-2; clone size: few; D gene: .; CDR3 protein: CASSLEVGPGEQYF
CDR3 length: 15; V gene: TRBV9; clone size: .; D gene: TRBD1; CDR3 protein: CASSVGDRVLDTQYF
CDR3 length: 15; V gene: TRBV11-3; clone size: .; D gene: TRBD2; CDR3 protein: CASSPGLAIQETQYF
CDR3 length: 18; V gene: TRBV7-8; clone size: .; D gene: .; CDR3 protein: CASSLVAAGDLANYGYTF
CDR3 length: 13; V gene: TRBV28; clone size: once; D gene: .; CDR3 protein: CASRGVNNYGYTF
CDR3 length: 14; V gene: TRBV5-1; clone size: .; D gene: TRBD1; CDR3 protein: CASSLETGEETQYF
CDR3 length: 17; V gene: TRBV27; clone size: .; D gene: TRBD2; CDR3 protein: CASRLRPRGVLPGELFF
CDR3 length: 13; V gene: TRBV5-4; clone size: .; D gene: .; CDR3 protein: CASSSLGRAEAFF
CDR3 length: 15; V gene: TRBV6-1; clone size: .; D gene: .; CDR3 protein: CASSEAGGRPSPLHF
CDR3 length: 15; V gene: TRBV7-2; clone size: few; D gene: TRBD1; CDR3 protein: CASSLTSGQGSEAFF
CDR3 length: 14; V gene: TRBV4-2; clone size: .; D gene: .; CDR3 protein: CASSQNRVYGELFF
CDR3 length: 16; V gene: TRBV4-2; clone size: .; D gene: .; CDR3 protein: CASSQAGDSSYNEQFF
CDR3 length: 15; V gene: TRBV9; clone size: .; D gene: .; CDR3 protein: CASSVGGRPPNEQFF
CDR3 length: 17; V gene: TRBV6-1; clone size: .; D gene: TRBD1; CDR3 protein: CASSGGQGRGRSNIQYF
CDR3 length: 14; V gene: TRBV5-1; clone size: .; D gene: .; CDR3 protein: CASSLEQGPYGYTF
CDR3 length: 11; V gene: TRBV10-3; clone size: .; D gene: .; CDR3 protein: CAIQTSGELFF
CDR3 length: 13; V gene: TRBV9; clone size: .; D gene: .; CDR3 protein: CASSLTGLGEQYF
CDR3 length: 12; V gene: TRBV29-1; clone size: .; D gene: TRBD2; CDR3 protein: CSVRGGTYEQYF